The subject of this entry is one TCR beta chain. Its antigen is still unknown. Base qualities are missing; no much larger clone stands one base away. These data belong to a study of siplizumab effects on memory and regulatory T cells (dated by TCRdb to about 2019). Regarding the complete study: The study looked at the effect of siplizumab, an anti-CD2 antibody, on alloreactive T-cell subsets in allogeneic mixed lymphocyte reactions made from human PBMCs.

Sorted unstimulated T cells and proliferating T cells recovered from mixed lymphocyte reactions were subjected to TCRbeta CDR3 sequencing. Fresh whole blood from about ten HLA-typed healthy donors served as the source for isolating PBMCs. General conclusions and limits of the study: Among mappable alloreactive CD4+ clones, an average Treg-derived fraction of about 70% was observed with siplizumab, compared with around 28% in control reactions. For roughly 80-95% of proliferating CD4+ or CD8+ clones, no naive or memory phenotype could be assigned. Whether proliferating Tregs from siplizumab cultures were suppressive was not functionally confirmed. Unstimulated naive T cells appeared to be more diverse than memory T cells, and naive cells seemed to make a substantial contribution to the alloresponse. Siplizumab significantly lowered the cumulative frequency of alloreactive sequences that could be traced to unstimulated CD4+ memory T cells. Because sequences below about 10^-5 frequency were poorly captured, only a minor fraction of alloreactive clones could be mapped to unstimulated subsets.

The CDR3 numbers 14 residues from cysteine through phenylalanine. Only CDR3 DNA remains: 42 bases, in frame from the first base. V lost 3 bases and J lost 9 bases; the stretch between them is 16 bases long. CDR1 and CDR2 (SGHKS, YYEKEE) derive from the germline V gene (reference sequence). Library preparation used the immunoSEQ multiplex PCR assay. The deep sequencing platform assayed around 10^5 TCR templates per sample. Genomic DNA extracted from sorted T cells was the material used for TCRbeta CDR3 sequencing. On the study's bioinformatics: The R programming language was used for the clonal analysis of the TCRbeta CDR3 data. Alloreactive CD4+ and CD8+ clones were identified by comparing unstimulated samples to CFSE-low samples taken after the reaction. Regulatory or non-regulatory origin was assigned to alloreactive CD4+ clones by matching of sequences to sorted unstimulated Treg and non-Treg repertoires. The clones in this table, taken by TCRdb from immuneACCESS, are in-frame only. Not every clone is retained; where verified, under half of the shortfall comes from an unresolved V gene, and the cause of the rest is unknown. From that table come the V and J calls and clone size; the DNA was used to work out D and trimming. The sample table lists roughly 100,000 clones, roughly 90% of them with a count of one. About 1.1% of the sample is in the top ten clones.

Source material: CD4+ T cells sorted from blood. The receptor was isolated from a human donor in good health. Here the chain combines TRBV5-5 and TRBJ1-3; TRBD1 could be the D gene, as 5 bases match. The CDR3 region has the sequence CASSSVLNGGTIYF. The DNA reads as follows: TGTGCCAGCAGCTCCGTGTTAAACGGGGGCACCATATATTTT.